The entry below gives a single TCR beta chain sequence along with its context. The CDR3 is made up of 15 amino acids. Germline V lookup: CDR1 SGHNT, CDR2 YYREEE (reference sequence). Unmatched junction bases numbered 2, after V lost 4 bases and J lost 1 base. The data derive from a study of blood T cell repertoires in COVID-19. About the study: There were acute and convalescent COVID-19 samples, and they came from the United States, Italy and Spain.

Sequencing used immunoSEQ multiplex PCR; TCRdb keeps in-frame clones, though not all of them. Among about 280,000 clones listed, approximately 91% were seen once. Sequenced: peripheral blood. The chain has TRBV5-4 and TRBJ2-7, with 13 bases lining up with TRBD2. The receptor's source is a woman aged 30 to 39 with COVID-19, enrolled during active disease. Written as DNA, the CDR3 is TGTGCCAGCAGCCGGGGACTAGCGGGATCCTACGAGCAGTACTTC. This encodes CASSRGLAGSYEQYF.